This passage covers 28 T cell receptor beta chains from one sample sequenced in a study of cytomegalovirus exposure and HLA in healthy donors. The assay was immunoSEQ multiplex PCR, and TCRdb's table has in-frame clones only and misses some. Of about 110,000 clones in the sample, roughly 90% were seen once. The sequenced material came from PBMCs. The receptors were sampled from a woman younger than 35 in good health and CMV-seropositive.

J is TRBJ1-3 and V is TRBV6-1; 10 bases line up with TRBD1. V lost 2 bases to trimming and J lost 5 bases; unmatched junction nucleotides: 6. This CDR3 comprises 16 residues. CDR1 and CDR2 from the germline V gene are MNHNS and SASEGT. The CDR3 loop is CASSEPSGQGRNTIYF. DNA for the CDR3: TGTGCCAGCAGTGAACCTTCGGGACAGGGGCGAAACACCATATATTTT.

This clone came up a few times. The CDR3 is CASSSDRGSYGYTF. The CDR3 coding sequence is TGTGCCAGCAGCTCGGACAGGGGAAGCTATGGCTACACCTTC. The V gene is TRBV7-8, the J gene TRBJ1-2; TRBD1 matches 9 bases. Germline CDR1 SGHVS, CDR2 FQNEAQ. This CDR3 spans 14 amino acids. The V segment lost 4 bases and the J segment 4 bases; nucleotides outside the gene matches: 4.

This sequence joins TRBV10-3 and TRBJ2-3; D is possibly TRBD1 (5 bases). The germline V gene has CDR1 ENHRY and CDR2 SYGVKD. V was shortened by 4 bases and J by 2 bases, with 13 bases between the two germline ends. There are 15 residues in the CDR3. CDR3 loop: CAISGARASTDTQYF. Here the CDR3 DNA reads TGTGCCATCAGTGGGGCCAGGGCCTCCACAGATACGCAGTATTTT.

This sequence joins TRBV6-4 and TRBJ2-3; 10 bases match TRBD2. Germline CDR1 MRHNA, CDR2 SNTAGT. CDR3 length equals 16 residues. The junction had 8 bases not matched to a gene; V was cut back by 2 bases and J by 6 bases. This CDR3 is CASSDDPSGGADTQYF. The DNA of the CDR3 is TGTGCCAGCAGTGACGACCCTAGCGGGGGTGCGGATACGCAGTATTTT.

The rearrangement uses TRBV15 and TRBJ2-5, with D possibly matching TRBD2 (7 bases). In germline, CDR1 is LNHNV, CDR2 YYDKDF (reference sequence). The ends were cut back, 4 bases at V and 6 bases at J, with 12 bases in the middle. The CDR3 is 13 amino acids. The CDR3 is CATSNAGAKTQYF. The CDR3 nucleotides are TGTGCCACCAGCAATGCGGGGGCAAAGACCCAGTACTTC.

V and J are TRBV28 and TRBJ2-7, with TRBD1 matching 10 bases. CDR1 is MDHEN, CDR2 SYDVKM, per germline. CDR3 length equals 13 residues. With V trimmed by 3 bases and J by 6 bases, 2 bases remained unmatched. The CDR3 DNA is TGTGCCAGCAGTTTCCGACAGGGGGCCGAGCAGTACGTC. It codes for CASSFRQGAEQYV.

The chain carries TRBV28 and TRBJ2-7; TRBD1 matches 8 bases. Germline-derived CDR1 and CDR2 are MDHEN and SYDVKM. The CDR3 runs 14 residues. J gave up 2 bases and V 2 bases, and 2 bases lay outside the gene matches. The CDR3 reads CASSLAQGAYEQYF. The CDR3 DNA reads as TGTGCCAGCAGTTTAGCACAGGGGGCCTACGAGCAGTACTTC.

The chain combines TRBV19 with TRBJ1-4, with D possibly matching TRBD1 (5 bases). V was cut by 4 bases and J by 7 bases, with 19 bases left in between. The CDR3 covers 16 residues. Germline CDR1 LNHDA, CDR2 SQIVND (reference sequence). The CDR3 spells CASSSGHWGLLEKLFF. CDR3 DNA sequence: TGTGCCAGTAGTAGCGGACACTGGGGCCTTCTTGAAAAACTGTTTTTT.

The chain couples TRBV4-1 to TRBJ2-7; D is ambiguous. CDR1 MGHRA and CDR2 YSYEKL come from the germline V gene. CDR3 length: 12 residues. V shed 3 bases and J shed 5 bases, with 8 bases lying between them. The CDR3 coding sequence is TGCGCCAGCAGCCAGGGCAGGAACGAGCAGTACTTC. Translation gives CASSQGRNEQYF.

The J gene is TRBJ1-1, the V gene TRBV19; D perhaps matches TRBD1 (6 bases). The CDR3 is made up of 15 amino acids. The V end lost 1 base, the J end lost 1 base, and 10 bases lay between the germline ends. Germline loops: CDR1 LNHDA, CDR2 SQIVND (reference sequence). The CDR3 DNA reads TGTGCCAGTAGTATAGGAACAGGGTGGAACACTGAAGCTTTCTTT. It encodes CASSIGTGWNTEAFF.

This chain uses TRBV5-1 with TRBJ2-5, with a tentative D call TRBD1 (6 bases). Germline CDR1 SGHRS, CDR2 YFSETQ. V was clipped by 6 bases and J by 2 bases, with 17 bases between them. The CDR3 has 15 residues. The CDR3 DNA follows: TGCGCCAGCAAGCCAAGAGGACAGTTACAAGAGACCCAGTACTTC. Amino acids: CASKPRGQLQETQYF.

This sequence joins TRBV5-8 and TRBJ1-1; TRBD1 matches at 7 bases. CDR1 is SGHTS, CDR2 YDEGEE, per germline. The trim removed 2 bases at V and 0 bases at J, leaving 1 base unmatched. This CDR3 region has 14 residues. The CDR3 DNA reads TGTGCCAGCAGCTTAGGGACAGTGAACACTGAAGCTTTCTTT. Translating it yields CASSLGTVNTEAFF.

The CDR3: CASSVGVGTDTQYF. The CDR3 nucleotides are TGTGCCAGCAGCGTAGGTGTCGGCACAGATACGCAGTATTTT. The chain combines TRBV9 with TRBJ2-3; D remains unclear. CDR1 SGDLS and CDR2 YYNGEE come from the germline V gene. The V end lost 0 bases, the J end lost 1 base, and 6 bases lay between the germline ends. This CDR3 is built from 14 residues.

The chain recombines TRBV4-2 with TRBJ1-4, with no clear D. CDR3 size: 15 residues. Germline loops: CDR1 LGHNA, CDR2 YNFKEQ. The V end lost 1 base, the J end lost 0 bases, and 6 bases lay between the germline ends. The CDR3 is CASSQGSTTNEKLFF. The CDR3 nucleotides are TGTGCCAGCAGCCAAGGGAGTACAACTAATGAAAAACTGTTTTTT.

The gene calls are TRBV28 and TRBJ1-1, with D possibly matching TRBD1 (5 bases). Per the germline V gene, CDR1 is MDHEN and CDR2 is SYDVKM. V lost 7 bases, J lost 6 bases, and 18 bases lay in between. The CDR3 loop spans 14 amino acids. CDR3: CASNRQWDNAEAFF. DNA for the CDR3: TGTGCCAGCAACAGACAGTGGGATAACGCTGAAGCTTTCTTT.

CDR3 amino acids: CASSESGNEKYNSPLHF. The CDR3 DNA is TGTGCCAGCAGTGAGTCGGGGAATGAAAAGTATAATTCACCCCTCCACTTT. The chain uses TRBV2 and TRBJ1-6; D is uncertain. Germline V lookup: CDR1 SNHLY, CDR2 FYNNEI. V dropped 3 bases and J dropped 4 bases, with 16 bases sitting between them. This CDR3 region has 17 residues.

The CDR3 sequence: CASIRGGNTEAFF. CDR3 nucleotide sequence: TGTGCCAGCATTCGGGGGGGGAACACTGAAGCTTTCTTT. The V gene is TRBV28, the J gene TRBJ1-1; weak D call: TRBD1 (5 bases). The CDR3 runs 13 residues. In germline, CDR1 is MDHEN, CDR2 SYDVKM. The germline V and J ends were trimmed by 7 bases and 1 base, with 10 bases remaining between them.

This rearrangement joins TRBV9 to TRBJ2-3; no clear D gene. Trimming pared 4 bases from V and 4 bases from J, leaving 13 bases between. The CDR3 spans 14 residues. Germline loops: CDR1 SGDLS, CDR2 YYNGEE. The CDR3 DNA reads as TGTGCCAGCAGCCCCGACATTATGCCAGATACGCAGTATTTT. Its translation: CASSPDIMPDTQYF.

The chain uses TRBV11-2 and TRBJ2-5; D perhaps matches TRBD1 (6 bases). V lost 6 bases, J lost 4 bases, and 15 bases lay in between. The CDR3 covers 14 residues. Germline V gives CDR1 SGHAT, CDR2 FQNNGV. CDR3 DNA: TGTGCCAGCAGTATAACCAGGGGAGCAGAGACCCAGTACTTC. Translated: CASSITRGAETQYF.

The chain joins TRBV27 to TRBJ2-5; 8 bases line up with TRBD1. Trimming cost V 3 bases and J 5 bases; bases outside gene matches: 5. Germline V gene data show CDR1 as MNHEY and CDR2 as SMNVEV (reference sequence). The CDR3 covers 14 residues. CDR3: CASSLRDRGETQYF. The CDR3 nucleotides are TGTGCCAGCAGTTTGCGAGACAGGGGCGAGACCCAGTACTTC.

The chain has TRBV7-9 and TRBJ2-1; D is uncertain. The germline V gene has CDR1 SEHNR and CDR2 FQNEAQ (reference sequence). V was pared by 5 bases and J by 2 bases, with 19 bases between. The CDR3 is made up of 17 amino acids. The CDR3 sequence: CASSPRAGPAPYNEQFF. CDR3 sequence (DNA): TGTGCCAGCAGCCCCCGCGCTGGGCCCGCGCCCTACAATGAGCAGTTCTTC.

The V and J genes are TRBV4-1 and TRBJ2-7; 10 bases are shared with TRBD1. The CDR3 consists of 14 residues. After removal of 5 bases from V and 6 bases from J, the junction contained 7 bases not matched to a gene. CDR1 MGHRA and CDR2 YSYEKL come from the germline V gene. CDR3 loop: CASSRTTGGPEQYF. The CDR3 coding sequence is TGCGCCAGCAGCAGGACGACAGGGGGCCCCGAGCAGTACTTC.

In its sample, this clone was seen a few times. The V gene is TRBV6-1, the J gene TRBJ1-5; no reliable D call. CDR1 and CDR2 from the germline V gene are MNHNS and SASEGT. The CDR3 contains 14 residues. Trimming took off 4 bases at V and 0 bases at J, with 7 bases between the two ends. The CDR3 here is CASSGHFSNQPQHF. CDR3 nucleotides: TGTGCCAGCAGTGGACATTTTAGCAATCAGCCCCAGCATTTT.

In DNA form, the CDR3 reads TGTGCCAGCAGCGTTACGGGGGGGGGCCGGGATGAGCAGTTCTTC. Translated, it gives CASSVTGGGRDEQFF. The chain carries TRBV9 and TRBJ2-1, with 8 bases matching TRBD2. The CDR3 covers 15 residues. Looked up from germline, CDR1 is SGDLS and CDR2 is YYNGEE. The ends lost 2 bases at V and 8 bases at J; junction bases unmatched: 9.

The chain links TRBV7-9 to TRBJ2-7, with D possibly TRBD2 on 5 matching bases. Trimming removed 5 bases at V and 2 bases at J, with 13 bases between. Germline-derived CDR1 and CDR2 are SEHNR and FQNEAQ (reference sequence). The CDR3 runs to 14 residues. The CDR3 DNA sequence: TGTGCCAGCAGCCATCCGGGAAATCCCTACGAGCAGTACTTC. Residues: CASSHPGNPYEQYF.

This clone was seen just once. J is TRBJ1-4 and V is TRBV4-3, with D possibly matching TRBD1 (6 bases). The ends were cut back, 2 bases at V and 8 bases at J, with 15 bases in the middle. The V gene's germline CDR1 is LGHNA and CDR2 YSLEER. The CDR3 is 15 amino acids. CDR3 nucleotides: TGCGCCAGCAGCCAAACCACTACAGGGCGGGAAAAACTGTTTTTT. Encoded protein: CASSQTTTGREKLFF.

The chain recombines TRBV5-4 with TRBJ2-7, with 7 bases matching TRBD1. With V trimmed by 3 bases and J by 3 bases, 6 bases remained unmatched. This CDR3 has 14 amino acids. Germline CDR1 is SGHNT and CDR2 is YYREEE (reference sequence). The CDR3 DNA follows: TGTGCCAGCAGCTCGACAGGGACCGACTACGAGCAGTACTTC. Protein product: CASSSTGTDYEQYF.

The J gene is TRBJ2-3, the V gene TRBV19, with 10 positions matching TRBD1. The CDR3 is made up of 16 amino acids. Unmatched junction bases numbered 5, after V lost 1 base and J lost 4 bases. Germline V gene sequence: CDR1 LNHDA, CDR2 SQIVND (reference sequence). The CDR3 sequence: CASSIVGTGAADTQYF. The CDR3 DNA reads TGTGCCAGTAGTATAGTTGGGACAGGGGCTGCAGATACGCAGTATTTT.